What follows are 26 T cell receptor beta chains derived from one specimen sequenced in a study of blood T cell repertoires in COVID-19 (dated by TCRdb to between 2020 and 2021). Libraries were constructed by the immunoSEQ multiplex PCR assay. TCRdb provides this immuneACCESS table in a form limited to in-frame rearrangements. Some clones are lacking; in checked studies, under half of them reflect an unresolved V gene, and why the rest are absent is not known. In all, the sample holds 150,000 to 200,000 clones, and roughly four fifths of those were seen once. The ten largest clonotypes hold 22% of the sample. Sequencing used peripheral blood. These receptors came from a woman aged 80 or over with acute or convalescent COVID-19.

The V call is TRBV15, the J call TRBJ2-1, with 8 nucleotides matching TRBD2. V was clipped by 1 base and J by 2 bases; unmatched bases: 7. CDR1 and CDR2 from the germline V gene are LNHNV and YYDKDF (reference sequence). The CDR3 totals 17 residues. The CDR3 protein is CATSRAAGGGPYNEQFF. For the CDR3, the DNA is TGTGCCACCAGCAGAGCTGCGGGAGGTGGTCCCTACAATGAGCAGTTCTTC.

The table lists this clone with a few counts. The CDR3 coding sequence is TGTGCCAGCAGACGCGACAGGGGTGCTGGAAACACCATATATTTT. Its protein product is CASRRDRGAGNTIYF. This chain connects TRBV7-2 to TRBJ1-3, with TRBD1 matching over 8 bases. From germline, CDR1 is SGHTA and CDR2 FQGNSA. With V trimmed by 6 bases and J by 2 bases, 6 bases remained unmatched. The CDR3 length is 15 residues.

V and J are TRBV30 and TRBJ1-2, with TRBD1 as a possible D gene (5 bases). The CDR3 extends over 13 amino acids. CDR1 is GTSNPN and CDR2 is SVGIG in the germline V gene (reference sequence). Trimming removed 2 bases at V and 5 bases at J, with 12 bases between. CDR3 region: CAWSSQGGYGYTF. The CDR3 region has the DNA TGTGCCTGGAGTTCCCAGGGAGGATATGGCTACACCTTC.

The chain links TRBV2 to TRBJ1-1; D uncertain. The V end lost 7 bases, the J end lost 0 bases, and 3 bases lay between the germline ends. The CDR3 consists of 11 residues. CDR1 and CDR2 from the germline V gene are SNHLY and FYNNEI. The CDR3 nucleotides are TGTGCCAGCACTGTGAACACTGAAGCTTTCTTT. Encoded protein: CASTVNTEAFF.

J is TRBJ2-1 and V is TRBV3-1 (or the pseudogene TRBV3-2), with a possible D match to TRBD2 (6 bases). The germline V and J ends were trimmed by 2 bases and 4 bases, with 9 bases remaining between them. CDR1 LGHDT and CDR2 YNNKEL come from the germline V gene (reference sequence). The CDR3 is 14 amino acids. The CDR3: CASSQRAGYNEQFF. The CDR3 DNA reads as TGTGCCAGCAGCCAACGGGCGGGATACAATGAGCAGTTCTTC.

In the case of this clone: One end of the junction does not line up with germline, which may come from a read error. The CDR3 sequence: CASSLGQDTGELFF. The CDR3 bases are TGTGCCAGCAGTTTGGGTCAGGACACCGGGGAGCTGTTTTTT. The chain employs TRBV5-5 and TRBJ2-2, with D uncertain. From germline, CDR1 is SGHKS and CDR2 YYEKEE (reference sequence). The CDR3 extends over 14 amino acids.

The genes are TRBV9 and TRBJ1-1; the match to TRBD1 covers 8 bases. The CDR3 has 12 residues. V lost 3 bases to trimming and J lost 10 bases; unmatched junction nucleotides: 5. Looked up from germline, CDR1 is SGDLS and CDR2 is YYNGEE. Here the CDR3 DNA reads TGTGCCAGCAGCGAGGACAGGGATGCAGCTTTCTTT. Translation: CASSEDRDAAFF.

CDR3 bases: TGCGCCAGCAGCCCCCAGGGGACAGGGCAAGAGACCCAGTACTTC. Its protein is CASSPQGTGQETQYF. This chain uses TRBV5-1 with TRBJ2-5; 9 positions match TRBD1. The germline V gene has CDR1 SGHRS and CDR2 YFSETQ. This CDR3 has 15 amino acids. J lost 2 bases, V lost 4 bases, and 6 bases had no gene match.

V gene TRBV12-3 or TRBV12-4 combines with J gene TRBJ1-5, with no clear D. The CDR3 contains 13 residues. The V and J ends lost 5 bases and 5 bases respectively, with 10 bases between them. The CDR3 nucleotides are TGTGCCAGCAGTCAGAGGGAGGATCAGCCCCAGCATTTT. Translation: CASSQREDQPQHF.

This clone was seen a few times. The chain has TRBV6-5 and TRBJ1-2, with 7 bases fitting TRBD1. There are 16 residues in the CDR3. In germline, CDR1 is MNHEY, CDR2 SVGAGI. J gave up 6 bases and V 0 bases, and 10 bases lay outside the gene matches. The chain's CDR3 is CASSYSLTTGTHGYTF. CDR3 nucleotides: TGTGCCAGCAGTTACTCACTTACGACAGGGACCCATGGCTACACCTTC.

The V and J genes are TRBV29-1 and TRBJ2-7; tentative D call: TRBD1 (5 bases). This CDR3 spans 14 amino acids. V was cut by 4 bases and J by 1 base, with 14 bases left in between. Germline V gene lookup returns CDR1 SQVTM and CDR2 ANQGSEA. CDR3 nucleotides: TGCAGCGTTGCGTGGGGCCAGGAGTCCTACGAGCAGTACTTC. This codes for CSVAWGQESYEQYF.

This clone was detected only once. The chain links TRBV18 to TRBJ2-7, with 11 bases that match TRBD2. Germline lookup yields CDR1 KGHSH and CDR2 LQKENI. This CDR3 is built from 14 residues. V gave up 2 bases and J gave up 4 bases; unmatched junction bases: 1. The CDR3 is CASSPRTSGYEQYF. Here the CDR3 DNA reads TGTGCCAGCTCACCAAGGACTAGCGGGTACGAGCAGTACTTC.

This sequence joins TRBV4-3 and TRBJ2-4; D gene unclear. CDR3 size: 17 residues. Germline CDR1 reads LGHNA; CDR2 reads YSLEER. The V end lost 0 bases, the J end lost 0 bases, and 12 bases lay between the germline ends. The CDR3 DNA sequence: TGCGCCAGCAGCCAAGATTTTTCAGACATAGCCAAAAACATTCAGTACTTC. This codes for CASSQDFSDIAKNIQYF.

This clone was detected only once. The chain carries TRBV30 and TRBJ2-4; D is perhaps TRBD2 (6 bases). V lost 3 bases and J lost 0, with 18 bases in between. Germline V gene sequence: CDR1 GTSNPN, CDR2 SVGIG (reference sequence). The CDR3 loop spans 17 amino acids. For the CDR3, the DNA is TGTGCCTGGAGAGACAAGGGACTCGGCCTAGCCAAAAACATTCAGTACTTC. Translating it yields CAWRDKGLGLAKNIQYF. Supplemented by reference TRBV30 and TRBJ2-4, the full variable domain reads SQTIHQWPATLVQPVGSPLSLECTVEGTSNPNLYWYRQAAGRGLQLLFYSVGIGQISSEVPQNLSASRPQDRQFILSSKKLLLSDSGFYLCAWRDKGLGLAKNIQYFGAGTRLSVL.

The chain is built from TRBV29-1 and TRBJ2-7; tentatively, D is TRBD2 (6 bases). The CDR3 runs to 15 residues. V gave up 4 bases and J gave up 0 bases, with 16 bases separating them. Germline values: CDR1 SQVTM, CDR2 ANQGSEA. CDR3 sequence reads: CSVAGSGKNSYEQYF. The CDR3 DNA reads TGCAGCGTTGCCGGGAGCGGAAAAAACTCCTACGAGCAGTACTTC.

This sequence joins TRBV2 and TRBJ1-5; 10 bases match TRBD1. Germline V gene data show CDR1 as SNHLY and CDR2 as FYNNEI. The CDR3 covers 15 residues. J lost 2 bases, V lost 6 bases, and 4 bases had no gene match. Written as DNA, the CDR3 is TGTGCCAGCAGCGTGACAGGGGGCCGCAATCAGCCCCAGCATTTT. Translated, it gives CASSVTGGRNQPQHF.

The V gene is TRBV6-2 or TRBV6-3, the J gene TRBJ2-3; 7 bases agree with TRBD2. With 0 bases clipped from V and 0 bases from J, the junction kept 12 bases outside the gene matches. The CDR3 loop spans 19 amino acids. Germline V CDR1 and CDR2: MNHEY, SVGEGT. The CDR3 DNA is TGTGCCAGCAGTTACTCGAGTGGGAGGGCCTTATCGAGCACAGATACGCAGTATTTT. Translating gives CASSYSSGRALSSTDTQYF.

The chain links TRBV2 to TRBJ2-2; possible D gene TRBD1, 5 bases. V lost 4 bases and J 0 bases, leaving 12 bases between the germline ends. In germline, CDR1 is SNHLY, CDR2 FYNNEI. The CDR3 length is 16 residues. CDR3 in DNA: TGTGCCAGCAGTGGCCAGGGTTCAGCGAACACCGGGGAGCTGTTTTTT. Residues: CASSGQGSANTGELFF.

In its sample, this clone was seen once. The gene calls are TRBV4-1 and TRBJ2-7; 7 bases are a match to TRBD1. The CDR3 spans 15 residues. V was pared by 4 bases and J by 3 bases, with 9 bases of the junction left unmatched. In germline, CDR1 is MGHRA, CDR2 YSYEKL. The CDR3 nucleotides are TGCGCCAGCAGCCGATGGACAGGACCCCGCTACGAGCAGTACTTC. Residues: CASSRWTGPRYEQYF.

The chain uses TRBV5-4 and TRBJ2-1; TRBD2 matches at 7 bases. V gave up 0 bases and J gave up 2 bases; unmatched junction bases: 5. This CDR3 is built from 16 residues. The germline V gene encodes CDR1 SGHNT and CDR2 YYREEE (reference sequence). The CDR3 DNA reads TGTGCCAGCAGCTTGGCTTCCGCGGGGGCCTACAATGAGCAGTTCTTC. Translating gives CASSLASAGAYNEQFF.

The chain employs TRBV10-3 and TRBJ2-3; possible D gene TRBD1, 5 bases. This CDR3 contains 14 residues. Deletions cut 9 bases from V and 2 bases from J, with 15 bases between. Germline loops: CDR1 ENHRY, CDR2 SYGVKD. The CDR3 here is CAIKKGVSTDTQYF. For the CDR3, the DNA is TGTGCCATTAAAAAAGGGGTATCCACAGATACGCAGTATTTT.

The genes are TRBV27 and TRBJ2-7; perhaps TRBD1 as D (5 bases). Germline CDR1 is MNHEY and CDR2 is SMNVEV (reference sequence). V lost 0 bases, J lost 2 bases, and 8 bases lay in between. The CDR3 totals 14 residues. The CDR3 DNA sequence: TGTGCCAGCAGTTTATCTTCCAGGGCCTACGAGCAGTACTTC. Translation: CASSLSSRAYEQYF.

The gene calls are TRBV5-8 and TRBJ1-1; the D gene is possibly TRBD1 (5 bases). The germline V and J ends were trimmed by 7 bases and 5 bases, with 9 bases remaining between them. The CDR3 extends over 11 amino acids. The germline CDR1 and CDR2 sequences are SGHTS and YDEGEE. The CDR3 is CASRRGTEAFF. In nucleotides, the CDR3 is TGTGCCAGCCGGAGGGGTACTGAAGCTTTCTTT.

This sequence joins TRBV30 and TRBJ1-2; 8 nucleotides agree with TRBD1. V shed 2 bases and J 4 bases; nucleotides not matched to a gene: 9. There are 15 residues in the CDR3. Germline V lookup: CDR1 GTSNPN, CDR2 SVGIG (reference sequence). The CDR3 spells CAWSPPRQGLYGYTF. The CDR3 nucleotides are TGTGCCTGGAGTCCCCCTAGACAGGGGCTCTATGGCTACACCTTC.

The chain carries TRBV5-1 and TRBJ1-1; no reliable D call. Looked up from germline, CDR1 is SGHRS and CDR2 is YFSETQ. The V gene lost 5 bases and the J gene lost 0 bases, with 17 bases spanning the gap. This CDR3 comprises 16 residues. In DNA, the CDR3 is TGCGCCAGCAGGGCCAGGCAGACTACAATGAACACTGAAGCTTTCTTT. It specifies CASRARQTTMNTEAFF.

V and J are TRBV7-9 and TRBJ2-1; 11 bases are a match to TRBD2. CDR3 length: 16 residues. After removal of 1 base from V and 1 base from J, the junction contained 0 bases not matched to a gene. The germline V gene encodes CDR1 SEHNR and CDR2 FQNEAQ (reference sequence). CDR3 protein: CASSLGLAGSYNEQFF. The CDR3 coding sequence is TGTGCCAGCAGCTTAGGACTAGCGGGATCCTACAATGAGCAGTTCTTC.